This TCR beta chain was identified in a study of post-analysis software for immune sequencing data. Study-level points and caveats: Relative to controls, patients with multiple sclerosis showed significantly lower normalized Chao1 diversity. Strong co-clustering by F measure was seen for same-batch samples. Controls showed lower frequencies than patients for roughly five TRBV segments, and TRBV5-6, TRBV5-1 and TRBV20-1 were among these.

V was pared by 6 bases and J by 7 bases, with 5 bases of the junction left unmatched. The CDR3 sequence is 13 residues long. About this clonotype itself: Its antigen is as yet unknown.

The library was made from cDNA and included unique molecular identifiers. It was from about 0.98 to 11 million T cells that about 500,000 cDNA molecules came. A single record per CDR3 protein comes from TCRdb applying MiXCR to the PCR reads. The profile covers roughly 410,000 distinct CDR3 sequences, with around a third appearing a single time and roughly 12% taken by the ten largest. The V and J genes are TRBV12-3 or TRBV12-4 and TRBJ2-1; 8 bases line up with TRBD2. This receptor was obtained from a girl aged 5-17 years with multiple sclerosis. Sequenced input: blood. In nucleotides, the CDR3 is TGTGCCAGCAGCGACGGGGGGGGAAATGAGCAGTTCTTC. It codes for CASSDGGGNEQFF.